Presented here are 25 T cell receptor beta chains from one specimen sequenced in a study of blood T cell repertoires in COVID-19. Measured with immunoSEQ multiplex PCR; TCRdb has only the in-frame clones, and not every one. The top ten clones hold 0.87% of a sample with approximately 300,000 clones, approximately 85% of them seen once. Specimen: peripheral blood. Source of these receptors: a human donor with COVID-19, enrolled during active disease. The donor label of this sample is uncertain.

As DNA, the CDR3 is TGTGCCAGCAGTGAACAGAATGAAAAACTGTTTTTT. This codes for CASSEQNEKLFF. V usage is TRBV6-1 and J usage is TRBJ1-4; D is undetermined. V was clipped by 2 bases and J by 5 bases, with 3 bases between them. Germline assignment: CDR1 MNHNS and CDR2 SASEGT. The CDR3 extends over 12 amino acids.

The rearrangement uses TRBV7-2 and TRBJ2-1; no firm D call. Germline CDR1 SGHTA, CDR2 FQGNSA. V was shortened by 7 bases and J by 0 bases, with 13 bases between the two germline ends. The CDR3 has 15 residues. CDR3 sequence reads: CASTATGNSYNEQFF. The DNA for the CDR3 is TGTGCCAGCACGGCGACTGGAAACTCCTACAATGAGCAGTTCTTC.

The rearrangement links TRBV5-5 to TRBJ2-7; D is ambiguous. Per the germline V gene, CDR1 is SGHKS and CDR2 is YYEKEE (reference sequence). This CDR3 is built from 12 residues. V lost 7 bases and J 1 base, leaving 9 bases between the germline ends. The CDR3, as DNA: TGTGCCAGCGGTAGTTTATCCTACGAGCAGTACTTC. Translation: CASGSLSYEQYF.

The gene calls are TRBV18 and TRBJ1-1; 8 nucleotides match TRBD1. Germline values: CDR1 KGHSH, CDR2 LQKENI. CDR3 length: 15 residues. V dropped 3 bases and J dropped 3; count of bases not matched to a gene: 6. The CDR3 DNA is TGTGCCAGCTCACCCCTGGGACAGGCGGACACTGAAGCTTTCTTT. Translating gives CASSPLGQADTEAFF.

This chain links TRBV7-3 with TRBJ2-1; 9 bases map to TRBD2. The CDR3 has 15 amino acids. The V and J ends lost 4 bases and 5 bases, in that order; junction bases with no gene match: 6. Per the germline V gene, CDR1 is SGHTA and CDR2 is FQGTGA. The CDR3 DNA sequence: TGTGCCAGCAGCTCAGGTCTAGCGGGGAACAATGAGCAGTTCTTC. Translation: CASSSGLAGNNEQFF.

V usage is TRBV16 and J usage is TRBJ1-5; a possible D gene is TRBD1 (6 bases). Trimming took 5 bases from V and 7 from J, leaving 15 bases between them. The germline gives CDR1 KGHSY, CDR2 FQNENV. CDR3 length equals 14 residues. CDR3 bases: TGTGCCAGCAGCGACACAGGGACGGAGCAGCCCCAGCATTTT. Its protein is CASSDTGTEQPQHF.

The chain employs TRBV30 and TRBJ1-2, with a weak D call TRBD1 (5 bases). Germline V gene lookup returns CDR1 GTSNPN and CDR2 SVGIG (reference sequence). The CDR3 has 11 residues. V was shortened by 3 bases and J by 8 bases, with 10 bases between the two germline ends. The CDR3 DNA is TGTGCCTGGAGCGGGGGGGGAGGCTACACCTTC. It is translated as CAWSGGGGYTF.

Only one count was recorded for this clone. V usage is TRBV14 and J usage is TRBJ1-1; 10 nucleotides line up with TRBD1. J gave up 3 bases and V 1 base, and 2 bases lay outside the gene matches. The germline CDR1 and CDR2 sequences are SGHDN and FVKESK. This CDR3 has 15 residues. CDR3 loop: CASSQGQGAYTEAFF. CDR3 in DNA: TGTGCCAGCAGCCAAGGACAGGGGGCGTACACTGAAGCTTTCTTT.

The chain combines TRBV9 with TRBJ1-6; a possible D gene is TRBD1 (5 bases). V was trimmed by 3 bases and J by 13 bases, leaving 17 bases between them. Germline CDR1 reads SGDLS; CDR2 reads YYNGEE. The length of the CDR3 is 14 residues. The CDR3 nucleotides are TGTGCCAGCAGCGAGACGGAGAGGGGACTTCCCCTCCACTTT. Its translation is CASSETERGLPLHF.

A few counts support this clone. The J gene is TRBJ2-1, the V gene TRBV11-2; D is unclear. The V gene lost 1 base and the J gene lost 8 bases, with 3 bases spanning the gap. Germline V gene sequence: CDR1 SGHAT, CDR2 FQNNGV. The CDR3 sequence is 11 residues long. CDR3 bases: TGTGCCAGCAGCTTAGTCGATGAGCAGTTCTTC. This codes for CASSLVDEQFF. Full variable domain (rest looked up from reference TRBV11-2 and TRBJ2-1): EAGVAQSPRYKIIEKRQSVAFWCNPISGHATLYWYQQILGQGPKLLIQFQNNGVVDDSQLPKDRFSAERLKGVDSTLKIQPAKLEDSAVYLCASSLVDEQFFGPGTRLTVL.

CDR3 region: CASRSGANTGELFF. In DNA form, the CDR3 reads TGTGCCAGTAGGAGCGGAGCTAACACCGGGGAGCTGTTTTTT. The chain joins TRBV19 to TRBJ2-2; D may be TRBD2 (5 bases). The germline V gene has CDR1 LNHDA and CDR2 SQIVND (reference sequence). This CDR3 contains 14 residues. Trimming stripped 6 bases from V and 2 bases from J, with 10 bases between. The full variable domain, in which reference TRBV19 and TRBJ2-2 provide the parts outside the CDR3, is DGGITQSPKYLFRKEGQNVTLSCEQNLNHDAMYWYRQDPGQGLRLIYYSQIVNDFQKGDIAEGYSVSREKKESFPLTVTSAQKNPTAFYLCASRSGANTGELFFGEGSRLTVL.

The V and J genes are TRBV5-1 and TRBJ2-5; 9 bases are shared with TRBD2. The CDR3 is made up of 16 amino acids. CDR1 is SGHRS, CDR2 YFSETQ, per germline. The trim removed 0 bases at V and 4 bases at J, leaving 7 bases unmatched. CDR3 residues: CASSLDSGSAGETQYF. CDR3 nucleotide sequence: TGCGCCAGCAGCTTGGATAGCGGGAGCGCGGGAGAGACCCAGTACTTC. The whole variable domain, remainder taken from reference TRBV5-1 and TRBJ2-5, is KAGVTQTPRYLIKTRGQQVTLSCSPISGHRSVSWYQQTPGQGLQFLFEYFSETQRNKGNFPGRFSGRQFSNSRSEMNVSTLELGDSALYLCASSLDSGSAGETQYFGPGTRLLVL.

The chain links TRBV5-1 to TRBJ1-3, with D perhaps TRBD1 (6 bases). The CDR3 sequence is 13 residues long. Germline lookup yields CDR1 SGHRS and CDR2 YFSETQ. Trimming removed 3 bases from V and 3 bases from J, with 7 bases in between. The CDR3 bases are TGCGCCAGCAGCTGGGACATTGGAAACACCATATATTTT. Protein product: CASSWDIGNTIYF. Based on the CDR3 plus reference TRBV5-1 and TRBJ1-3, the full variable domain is KAGVTQTPRYLIKTRGQQVTLSCSPISGHRSVSWYQQTPGQGLQFLFEYFSETQRNKGNFPGRFSGRQFSNSRSEMNVSTLELGDSALYLCASSWDIGNTIYFGEGSWLTVV.

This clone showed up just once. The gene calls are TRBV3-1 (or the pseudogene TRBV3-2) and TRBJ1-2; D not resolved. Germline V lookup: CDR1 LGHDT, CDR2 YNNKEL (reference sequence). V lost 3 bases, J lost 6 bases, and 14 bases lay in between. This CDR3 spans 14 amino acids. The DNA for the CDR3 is TGTGCCAGCAGCCAGGCGGGGTCTTCGAATGGCTACACCTTC. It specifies CASSQAGSSNGYTF.

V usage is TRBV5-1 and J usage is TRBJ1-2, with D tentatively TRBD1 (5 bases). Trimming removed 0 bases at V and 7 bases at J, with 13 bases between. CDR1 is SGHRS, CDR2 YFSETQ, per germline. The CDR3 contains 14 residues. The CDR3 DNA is TGCGCCAGCAGCTTGGGGAGTCACGGGGGTGGCTACACCTTC. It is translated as CASSLGSHGGGYTF.

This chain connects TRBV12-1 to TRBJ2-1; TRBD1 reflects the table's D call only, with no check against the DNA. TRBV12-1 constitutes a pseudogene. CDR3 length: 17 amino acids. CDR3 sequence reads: CASSFLWAASSYNEQFF. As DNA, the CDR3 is TGTGCCAGCAGCTTCCTTTGGGCCGCGAGCTCCTACAATGAGCAGTTCTTC.

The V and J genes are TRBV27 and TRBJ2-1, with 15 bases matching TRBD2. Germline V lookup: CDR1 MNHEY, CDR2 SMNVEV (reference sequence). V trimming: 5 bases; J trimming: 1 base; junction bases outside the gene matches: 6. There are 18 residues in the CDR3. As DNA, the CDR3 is TGTGCCAGCAGTCTTTGGACTAGCGGGAGGGCTTCCTACAATGAGCAGTTCTTC. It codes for CASSLWTSGRASYNEQFF.

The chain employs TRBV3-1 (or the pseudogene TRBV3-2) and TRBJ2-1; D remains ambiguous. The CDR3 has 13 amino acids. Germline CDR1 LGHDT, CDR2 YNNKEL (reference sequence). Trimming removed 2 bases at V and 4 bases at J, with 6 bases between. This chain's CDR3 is CASSQLRYNEQFF. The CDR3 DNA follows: TGTGCCAGCAGCCAACTACGGTACAATGAGCAGTTCTTC.

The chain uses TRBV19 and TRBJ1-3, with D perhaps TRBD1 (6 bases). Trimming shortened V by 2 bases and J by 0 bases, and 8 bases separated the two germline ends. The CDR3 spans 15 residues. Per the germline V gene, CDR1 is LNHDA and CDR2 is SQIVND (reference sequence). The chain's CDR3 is CASSIMDSSGNTIYF. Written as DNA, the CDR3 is TGTGCCAGTAGTATAATGGACAGCTCTGGAAACACCATATATTTT.

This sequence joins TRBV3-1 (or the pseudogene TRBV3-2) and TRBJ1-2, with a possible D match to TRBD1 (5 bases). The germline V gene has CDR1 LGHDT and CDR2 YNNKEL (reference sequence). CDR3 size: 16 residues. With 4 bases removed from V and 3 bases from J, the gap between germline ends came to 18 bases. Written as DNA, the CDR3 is TGTGCCAGCAGCCGGATGGGACTGAAAAGTGACTATGGCTACACCTTC. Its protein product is CASSRMGLKSDYGYTF.

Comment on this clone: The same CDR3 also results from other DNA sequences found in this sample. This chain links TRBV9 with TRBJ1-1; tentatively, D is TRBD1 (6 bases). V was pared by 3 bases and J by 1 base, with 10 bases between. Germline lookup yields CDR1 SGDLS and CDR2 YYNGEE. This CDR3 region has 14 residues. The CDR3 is CASSAQGGNTEAFF. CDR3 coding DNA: TGTGCCAGCAGCGCCCAAGGGGGGAACACTGAAGCTTTCTTT.

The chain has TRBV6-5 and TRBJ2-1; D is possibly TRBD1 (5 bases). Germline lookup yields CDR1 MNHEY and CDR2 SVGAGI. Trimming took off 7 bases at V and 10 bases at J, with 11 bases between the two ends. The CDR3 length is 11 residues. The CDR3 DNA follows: TGTGCCAGCATAGGGGTTTGGGAGCAGTTCTTC. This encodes CASIGVWEQFF.

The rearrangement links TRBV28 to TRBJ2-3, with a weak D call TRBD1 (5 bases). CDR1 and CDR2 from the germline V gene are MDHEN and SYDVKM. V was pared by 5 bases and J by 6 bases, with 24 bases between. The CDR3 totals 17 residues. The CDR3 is CASSVPTGVSAADTQYF. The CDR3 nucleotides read TGTGCCAGCAGTGTACCTACAGGAGTGTCCGCTGCGGATACGCAGTATTTT.

The CDR3 here is CASSRDSSGSSYNEQFF. DNA for the CDR3: TGTGCCAGTAGTAGGGATTCTAGCGGGAGCTCCTACAATGAGCAGTTCTTC. The chain combines TRBV19 with TRBJ2-1, with 10 bases identical to TRBD2. V was pared by 4 bases and J by 0 bases, with 6 bases of the junction left unmatched. This CDR3 is built from 17 residues. CDR1 and CDR2 (germline): LNHDA, SQIVND (reference sequence).

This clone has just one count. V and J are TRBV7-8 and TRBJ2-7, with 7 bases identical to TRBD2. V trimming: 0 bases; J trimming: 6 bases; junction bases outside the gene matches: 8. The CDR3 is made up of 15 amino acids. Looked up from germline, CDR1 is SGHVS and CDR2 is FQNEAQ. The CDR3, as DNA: TGTGCCAGCAGCTTAGCTGGAGTAGCGGGTCCCGAGCAGTACTTC. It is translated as CASSLAGVAGPEQYF.